This T cell receptor beta chain was recorded in a study of cytomegalovirus exposure and HLA in healthy donors. Findings and caveats of the study: In vitro data verified a few CMV-associated chains as specific for CMV antigens.

V was cut by 3 bases and J by 8 bases, with 14 bases left in between. This CDR3 has 14 residues. In germline, CDR1 is SNHLY, CDR2 FYNNEI. In this sample, this clone turned up a few times. Its specificity is unknown. With 60 Vbeta and 13 Jbeta primers, the PCR was carried out. TCRdb keeps only in-frame clones here, not all; method: immunoSEQ multiplex PCR. Of 90,000 to 140,000 clones detected, about 83% appear once; the ten largest clones hold over 5%. Sequenced: PBMCs. The chain couples TRBV2 to TRBJ2-1; perhaps TRBD1 as D (5 bases). The clonotype originates from a man younger than 35 in good health and CMV-seronegative. As DNA, the CDR3 is TGTGCCAGCAGTGAGCAGGGCCCCCAATATGAGCAGTTCTTC. Amino acid sequence: CASSEQGPQYEQFF.